A selection of T cell receptor beta chains follows, all from one sample in a study of PD-1 blockade in classical Hodgkin lymphoma. Profiled with immunoSEQ multiplex PCR; TCRdb holds only in-frame clones, not every one. Of about 50,000 clones in the sample, approximately 90% were seen once. Sequencing used peripheral blood mononuclear cells (PBMCs), obtained before the second cycle of nivolumab. These receptors all come from a human donor with classical Hodgkin lymphoma. The CDR3 runs from the conserved cysteine through the conserved F or W. The D gene is left open where the match is weak. Some rows have no size entry. The others give once, few or many, or a class for an expanded clone.

v_gene	d_gene	abundance	j_gene	CDR3aa	CDR3nt
TRBV4-1	NA	NA	TRBJ1-1	CASSQDQGLPEAFF	TGCGCCAGCAGCCAAGATCAGGGACTCCCTGAAGCTTTCTTT
TRBV4-1	TRBD1	NA	TRBJ1-1	CASSQADRESFF	TGCGCCAGCAGCCAAGCGGACAGGGAGTCTTTCTTT
TRBV6-6	NA	few	TRBJ2-5	CASSRGWEETQYF	TGTGCCAGCAGTCGGGGGTGGGAAGAGACCCAGTACTTC
TRBV19	NA	NA	TRBJ2-7	CASSPERVGSYEQYF	TGTGCCAGTTCGCCGGAGCGGGTAGGGTCCTACGAGCAGTACTTC
TRBV5-1	TRBD1	NA	TRBJ1-5	CASSVGQGDQPQHF	TGCGCCAGCAGCGTGGGACAGGGAGACCAGCCCCAGCATTTT
TRBV4-2	NA	NA	TRBJ2-5	CASSPTRGGFPETQYF	TGTGCCAGCAGCCCCACAAGGGGGGGCTTCCCAGAGACCCAGTACTTC
TRBV6-6	NA	NA	TRBJ2-1	CASLNGVYNEQFF	TGTGCCAGCCTAAATGGGGTCTACAATGAGCAGTTCTTC
TRBV5-1	NA	NA	TRBJ1-2	CASSLDTTAGYTF	TGCGCCAGCAGCTTGGATACGACAGCGGGCTACACCTTC
TRBV2	TRBD1	NA	TRBJ2-2	CASSTDRGPGELFF	TGTGCCAGCAGTACAGACAGGGGTCCCGGGGAGCTGTTTTTT
TRBV7-9	NA	NA	TRBJ2-3	CASSLVGIPTDTQYF	TGTGCCAGCAGCTTAGTTGGCATACCCACAGATACGCAGTATTTT
TRBV4-1	NA	once	TRBJ2-7	CASSQGARYEQYF	TGCGCCAGCAGCCAAGGGGCCCGTTACGAGCAGTACTTC
TRBV5-4	NA	NA	TRBJ2-3	CASSLGSGRSTDTQYF	TGTGCCAGCAGCTTGGGTAGCGGACGTAGCACAGATACGCAGTATTTT
TRBV7-2	TRBD2	NA	TRBJ2-2	CASSLAGAGELFF	TGTGCCAGCAGCTTGGCGGGGGCCGGGGAGCTGTTTTTT
TRBV5-1	NA	NA	TRBJ2-3	CASSLQKGADTQYF	TGCGCCAGCAGCTTGCAGAAGGGGGCAGATACGCAGTATTTT
TRBV5-1	NA	once	TRBJ1-3	CASSLEGGTDPGNTIYF	TGCGCCAGCAGCTTGGAGGGGGGTACGGATCCTGGAAACACCATATATTTT
TRBV5-1	NA	once	TRBJ1-4	CASSPGTGNEKLFF	TGCGCCAGCAGCCCCGGGACGGGGAATGAAAAACTGTTTTTT
TRBV7-9	NA	NA	TRBJ1-1	CASSSRIKAFF	TGTGCCAGCAGCTCCAGGATTAAAGCTTTCTTT
TRBV9	NA	NA	TRBJ2-7	CASSVAAGISYEQYF	TGTGCCAGCAGCGTAGCTGCGGGGATTTCCTACGAGCAGTACTTC
TRBV5-1	NA	NA	TRBJ1-1	CASSPEGQTEAFF	TGCGCCAGCAGCCCCGAGGGGCAGACTGAAGCTTTCTTT
TRBV4-2	NA	NA	TRBJ1-1	CASSQDRQGPEAFF	TGTGCCAGCAGCCAAGATCGGCAGGGCCCTGAAGCTTTCTTT
TRBV6-1	NA	NA	TRBJ2-7	CASSELGLGLLSYEQYF	TGTGCCAGCAGTGAATTAGGGCTCGGACTTCTTTCCTACGAGCAGTACTTC
TRBV19	TRBD2	NA	TRBJ2-3	CASSLIAGGPYF	TGTGCCAGTAGTCTGATAGCGGGGGGGCCGTATTTT
TRBV28	NA	NA	TRBJ1-1	CASSLADADKMNTEAFF	TGTGCCAGCAGTTTAGCGGACGCCGATAAAATGAACACTGAAGCTTTCTTT
TRBV5-1	NA	few	TRBJ2-3	CASSLAAITSTDTQYF	TGCGCCAGCAGCTTGGCCGCGATAACTAGCACAGATACGCAGTATTTT
TRBV5-1	TRBD1	NA	TRBJ2-1	CASSFSASGTGKSYNEQFF	TGCGCCAGCAGCTTTTCTGCCTCCGGGACAGGGAAATCCTACAATGAGCAGTTCTTC
TRBV30	TRBD1	NA	TRBJ2-7	CAWSLGQTYEQYF	TGTGCCTGGAGCCTGGGACAGACCTACGAGCAGTACTTC
TRBV7-3	NA	NA	TRBJ2-7	CASSLSGPSDEQYF	TGTGCCAGCAGCTTAAGTGGCCCCTCCGACGAGCAGTACTTC
TRBV5-1	TRBD1	NA	TRBJ2-2	CASSLEGQGSNTGELFF	TGCGCCAGCAGCTTGGAGGGACAGGGATCGAACACCGGGGAGCTGTTTTTT
TRBV10-3	TRBD1	NA	TRBJ1-3	CATRDREETGNTIYF	TGTGCCACCAGGGACAGGGAGGAAACTGGAAACACCATATATTTT
TRBV5-1	NA	few	TRBJ2-1	CASSDGGNNEQFF	TGCGCCAGCAGCGACGGGGGAAATAATGAGCAGTTCTTC